This is a list of T cell receptor beta chains from one sample in a study of T cell repertoires in cytomegalovirus infection. TCRdb re-called the reads through MiXCR, storing one row per CDR3 protein. The sample has almost 500,000 distinct CDR3 sequences, 10% to 12% seen once. Input material: PBMCs. The receptor set was obtained from a human donor in good health (CMV status not recorded). Some clones in this sample may be carry-over from other donors' samples. Each CDR3 is given with its conserved first and last residue. Fields, in order: D gene, clone size, V gene, J gene, CDR3 DNA, CDR3 protein. D genes are given only for firm matches. Rows may omit the clone size; those that give it use once, few, many or a size class.

>TRBD1|many|TRBV7-3|TRBJ1-5
TGTGCCAGCAGCTTATCTCCGGGACAGGGGTTTTGGTATAGCAATCAGCCCCAGCATTTT
CASSLSPGQGFWYSNQPQHF
>-|many|TRBV2|TRBJ2-7
TGTGCCAGCATTTTCGAAGCGTACTACGAGCAGTACTTC
CASIFEAYYEQYF
>TRBD1|-|TRBV28|TRBJ2-2
TGTGCCAGCACGATACGACCGGGACAGGGTCTGACCGGGGAGCTGTTTTTT
CASTIRPGQGLTGELFF
>-|-|TRBV20-1|TRBJ2-7
TGCAGTGCTAATGCAGTCCACGAGCAGTACTTC
CSANAVHEQYF
>TRBD2|many|TRBV11-2|TRBJ2-3
TGTGCCAGCAGCTTACGGCTTCTGCGGGAGGGCCGCCCAGATACGCAGTATTTT
CASSLRLLREGRPDTQYF
>TRBD2|many|TRBV28|TRBJ2-1
TGTGCCAGCAGTCCACTCGGGCGGGAGAACTACAATGAGCAGTTCTTC
CASSPLGRENYNEQFF
>TRBD2|many|TRBV28|TRBJ2-7
TGTGCCAGCAGTTCGACCCGGGCAGGGGGACTAGCGGGAGAGGCCCACGAGCAGTACTTC
CASSSTRAGGLAGEAHEQYF
>-|-|TRBV12-3/TRBV12-4|TRBJ1-4
TGTGCCAGCAGTTTCGGGTTTAATGAAAAACTGTTTTTT
CASSFGFNEKLFF
>-|-|TRBV6-1|TRBJ1-2
TGTGCCAGCAGTGACAGTCACTATGGCTACACCTTC
CASSDSHYGYTF
>-|-|TRBV30|TRBJ2-5
TGTGCCTGGAGTGTACAGGAGACCCAGTACTTC
CAWSVQETQYF
>-|many|TRBV20-1|TRBJ2-3
TGCAGTGCTGTAGACAGGCGAAGAGCATTCACAGATACGCAGTATTTT
CSAVDRRRAFTDTQYF
>-|many|TRBV12-3/TRBV12-4|TRBJ2-3
TGTGCCAGCAGTTTGTACGCAATGGCTTCCACAGATACGCAGTATTTT
CASSLYAMASTDTQYF
>TRBD2|many|TRBV7-6|TRBJ2-7
TGTGCCAGCAGCTCACCGGGACTAGCGAATACCTACGAGCAGTACTTC
CASSSPGLANTYEQYF
>-|many|TRBV7-7|TRBJ2-1
TGTGCTAGCAGCTTAGGGCAGGGTGTCCACAATGAGCAGTTCTTC
CASSLGQGVHNEQFF
>TRBD1|many|TRBV10-3|TRBJ2-5
TGTGCCATCAGTGAGATCGACAGGGAGGAGACCCAGTACTTC
CAISEIDREETQYF
>TRBD1|many|TRBV7-9|TRBJ2-7
TGTGCCAGCAGCTCCGCCGGGACAGGAAACTCCTACGAGCAGTACTTC
CASSSAGTGNSYEQYF
>TRBD2|-|TRBV13|TRBJ2-7
TGTGCCAGCAGCTTTTGGGCTAGCGGGAAGAACGAGCAGTACTTC
CASSFWASGKNEQYF
>-|many|TRBV7-2|TRBJ2-1
TGTGCCAGCAGCAAAGGCGTTAGAGATGAGCAGTTCTTC
CASSKGVRDEQFF
>TRBD1|many|TRBV28|TRBJ1-2
TGTGCCAGCAGAAGGACAGGGGGAGGTGGCTACACCTTC
CASRRTGGGGYTF
>-|many|TRBV7-3|TRBJ2-2
TGTGCCAGCAGCTCAGCCGGAGGGACCAACACCGGGGAGCTGTTTTTT
CASSSAGGTNTGELFF
>TRBD1|many|TRBV25-1|TRBJ2-5
TGTGCCAGCGGCGGACAGGGGGCGGAGACCCAGTACTTC
CASGGQGAETQYF
>-|many|TRBV7-3|TRBJ2-7
TGTGCCAGCAGCTTCGGGACTGCGTTGGGCGAGCAGTACTTC
CASSFGTALGEQYF
>-|many|TRBV7-3|TRBJ2-1
TGTGCCAGCAGCACCACGGGCAGTGATTACAATGAGCAGTTCTTC
CASSTTGSDYNEQFF
>-|many|TRBV6-2/TRBV6-3|TRBJ1-2
TGTGCCAGCAGAGGATCCAGGGGCCCCCACTATGGCTACACCTTC
CASRGSRGPHYGYTF
>TRBD1|-|TRBV6-5|TRBJ2-2
TGTGCCACCAGGGACAGCCTCCGCCTGAACACCGGGGAGCTGTTTTTT
CATRDSLRLNTGELFF
>-|many|TRBV11-2|TRBJ1-2
TGTGCCAGCAGCTTAGTAACCGGTTCGGGCGACTATGGCTACACCTTC
CASSLVTGSGDYGYTF
>-|-|TRBV29-1|TRBJ1-2
TGCAGCGTTGAAGACAGGATTAACTATGGCTACACCTTC
CSVEDRINYGYTF
>-|-|TRBV7-7|TRBJ2-5
TGTGCCAGCAGCTTAGGTCTTGACTTCTTAGAGACCCAGTACTTC
CASSLGLDFLETQYF
>-|many|TRBV11-2|TRBJ1-2
TGTGCCAGCAGCTTAGATACCGCGGTATCGGGATATGGCTACACCTTC
CASSLDTAVSGYGYTF
>-|few|TRBV7-9|TRBJ1-1
TGTGCCAGCAGCGTAGAAGCTTACACTGAAGCTTTCTTT
CASSVEAYTEAFF
>-|many|TRBV12-3/TRBV12-4|TRBJ2-4
TGTGCCAGCAGTTTAGGGGTGGGTAACATTCAGTACTTC
CASSLGVGNIQYF
>-|-|TRBV12-3/TRBV12-4|TRBJ1-4
TGTGCCAGCAGTTTGGGCGGCGGGGATGAAAAACTGTTTTTT
CASSLGGGDEKLFF
>-|few|TRBV18|TRBJ2-7
TGTGCCAGCTCCCTTGACCAGGACGAGCAGTACTTC
CASSLDQDEQYF
>-|-|TRBV12-3/TRBV12-4|TRBJ1-1
TGTGCCAGCAGTACGTTTGGTGAAGCTTTCTTT
CASSTFGEAFF
>TRBD1|-|TRBV28|TRBJ2-1
TGTGCCAGCAGAGACCCGGGACAGGGGCAGTATGAGCAGTTCTTC
CASRDPGQGQYEQFF
>-|many|TRBV7-9|TRBJ1-1
TGTGCCAGCAGCTCCTGGACAGCAGACACTGAAGCTTTCTTT
CASSSWTADTEAFF
>-|many|TRBV7-8|TRBJ1-5
TGTGCCAGCAGCTTTAGCAGAAAATCCCATTATAGCAATCAGCCCCAGCATTTT
CASSFSRKSHYSNQPQHF
>-|many|TRBV5-5|TRBJ2-7
TGTGCCAGCAGCCCAGGGACGGACCCCTACGAGCAGTACTTC
CASSPGTDPYEQYF
>-|many|TRBV12-3/TRBV12-4|TRBJ2-1
TGTGCCAGCAGATCAGAGTACAATGAGCAGTTCTTC
CASRSEYNEQFF
>TRBD2|many|TRBV28|TRBJ2-7
TGTGCCAGCAGTCCCTCCCCGGGACTAGCGGGAGAGTACGAGCAGTACTTC
CASSPSPGLAGEYEQYF
>TRBD2|few|TRBV7-9|TRBJ2-2
TGTGCCAGCAACTACGGGAGGGCCAGTTCCGGGGAGCTGTTTTTT
CASNYGRASSGELFF
>-|many|TRBV5-5|TRBJ2-3
TGTGCCAGCAGCTCCGACGCTCAGGGTTACACAGATACGCAGTATTTT
CASSSDAQGYTDTQYF
>TRBD1|-|TRBV2|TRBJ1-6
TGTGCCAGCAGCGGACAGGAGGATTCACCCCTCCACTTT
CASSGQEDSPLHF
>TRBD2|many|TRBV6-5|TRBJ2-3
TGTGCCAGCAGTCCCGAACCCCCTGGGACTAGCGGGAATAGCACAGATACGCAGTATTTT
CASSPEPPGTSGNSTDTQYF